These 18 T cell receptor beta chains came from one sample sequenced in a study of blood T cell repertoires in COVID-19. Data came from immunoSEQ multiplex PCR; TCRdb stores just in-frame clones and leaves some out. The repertoire holds nearly 35,000 clones, with about 93% as singletons. Sequenced sample: peripheral blood. These receptors all come from a human donor in a cohort sampled during active COVID-19.

V usage is TRBV5-1 and J usage is TRBJ1-1, with D tentatively TRBD1 (6 bases). The V gene's germline CDR1 is SGHRS and CDR2 YFSETQ. The CDR3 covers 15 residues. Trimming removed 0 bases from V and 4 bases from J, with 13 bases in between. DNA for the CDR3: TGCGCCAGCAGCTTGGGTAACAGGGATGGCACTGAAGCTTTCTTT. It specifies CASSLGNRDGTEAFF.

J is TRBJ2-1 and V is TRBV29-1, with a weak D call TRBD2 (5 bases). Germline V gene data show CDR1 as SQVTM and CDR2 as ANQGSEA. CDR3 length: 14 amino acids. Trimming stripped 3 bases from V and 8 bases from J, with 17 bases between. CDR3: CSVDGLMLRDEQFF. The CDR3 DNA sequence: TGCAGCGTTGATGGTTTAATGCTGCGGGATGAGCAGTTCTTC.

This clone appeared a few times. This chain uses TRBV30 with TRBJ1-2; 9 positions agree with TRBD1. The CDR3 is 13 residues long. The trim removed 5 bases at V and 7 bases at J, leaving 8 bases unmatched. Germline CDR1 and CDR2: GTSNPN and SVGIG (reference sequence). CDR3 protein: CAWDRGEGGGYTF. DNA of the CDR3: TGTGCCTGGGACAGGGGGGAAGGAGGTGGCTACACCTTC. Variable domain in full (rest from reference TRBV30 and TRBJ1-2): SQTIHQWPATLVQPVGSPLSLECTVEGTSNPNLYWYRQAAGRGLQLLFYSVGIGQISSEVPQNLSASRPQDRQFILSSKKLLLSDSGFYLCAWDRGEGGGYTFGSGTRLTVV.

This rearrangement joins TRBV15 to TRBJ1-3; no definite D call. This CDR3 has 16 residues. The ends were cut back, 0 bases at V and 1 base at J, with 10 bases in the middle. The germline gives CDR1 LNHNV, CDR2 YYDKDF (reference sequence). The CDR3 reads CATSRDRSDSGNTIYF. The CDR3 DNA is TGTGCCACCAGCAGAGATCGTTCAGATTCTGGAAACACCATATATTTT.

This sequence joins TRBV19 and TRBJ2-7; 14 bases match TRBD2. From germline, CDR1 is LNHDA and CDR2 SQIVND (reference sequence). The CDR3 consists of 16 residues. The junction had 8 bases not matched to a gene; V was cut back by 6 bases and J by 4 bases. CDR3 amino acids: CASSKGLAGAVYEQYF. In DNA, the CDR3 is TGTGCCAGTAGCAAGGGACTAGCGGGAGCGGTTTACGAGCAGTACTTC.

The CDR3 loop reads CASSRTGDYEQYF. CDR3 bases: TGTGCCAGCAGTCGGACAGGGGACTACGAGCAGTACTTC. V and J are TRBV27 and TRBJ2-7, with 9 bases fitting TRBD1. V shed 5 bases, J shed 3 bases, and the junction held 2 bases outside the gene matches. This CDR3 region has 13 residues. Germline CDR1 reads MNHEY; CDR2 reads SMNVEV (reference sequence).

The CDR3 DNA reads TGCGCCAGCAGCTCCGAGGAGGCGATCCCCTACGAGCAGTACTTC. This sequence encodes CASSSEEAIPYEQYF. The V gene is TRBV5-1, the J gene TRBJ2-7, with D possibly TRBD2 on 5 matching bases. The germline CDR1 and CDR2 sequences are SGHRS and YFSETQ. The CDR3 loop spans 15 amino acids. Between the trimmed V and J ends, which lost 3 bases and 2 bases, there was a span of 15 bases.

This chain connects TRBV2 to TRBJ2-1, with TRBD2 as a possible D gene (7 bases). This CDR3 is built from 15 residues. V lost 6 bases and J lost 2, with 14 bases in between. CDR1 and CDR2 from the germline V gene are SNHLY and FYNNEI. The CDR3 region has the DNA TGTGCCAGCAGCCCACAGGGAGGGACCTACAATGAGCAGTTCTTC. Translating it yields CASSPQGGTYNEQFF.

The V call is TRBV5-5, the J call TRBJ2-7; D is possibly TRBD1 (6 bases). The CDR3 is 17 residues long. The germline gives CDR1 SGHKS, CDR2 YYEKEE (reference sequence). V lost 3 bases, J lost 4 bases, and 23 bases lay in between. CDR3: CASSSPETGEGGYEQYF. As DNA, the CDR3 is TGTGCCAGCAGCTCCCCCGAGACAGGTGAGGGTGGTTACGAGCAGTACTTC.

V is TRBV2 and J is TRBJ2-3, with TRBD2 matching 7 bases. Trimming at V came to 6 bases and at J to 4 bases, leaving 4 bases not matched to a gene. This CDR3 contains 13 residues. Germline-derived CDR1 and CDR2 are SNHLY and FYNNEI. CDR3 sequence: CASSGLVADTQYF. The DNA for the CDR3 is TGTGCCAGCAGCGGACTAGTTGCAGATACGCAGTATTTT.

This clone was seen a single time. The chain has TRBV7-8 and TRBJ1-6, with 9 positions matching TRBD1. The CDR3 is 15 amino acids. After removal of 0 bases from V and 10 bases from J, the junction contained 4 bases not matched to a gene. The germline V gene has CDR1 SGHVS and CDR2 FQNEAQ. DNA of the CDR3: TGTGCCAGCAGCTTAGCCTCGGACAGGGGATCACCCCTCCACTTT. This codes for CASSLASDRGSPLHF. Full variable domain (rest looked up from reference TRBV7-8 and TRBJ1-6): GAGVSQSPRYKVAKRGQDVALRCDPISGHVSLFWYQQALGQGPEFLTYFQNEAQLDKSGLPSDRFFAERPEGSVSTLKIQRTQQEDSAVYLCASSLASDRGSPLHFGNGTRLTVT.

CDR3 sequence (DNA): TGTGCCAGCACCCTATGGACAGGGATTAACACTGAAGCTTTCTTT. The encoded protein is CASTLWTGINTEAFF. The chain has TRBV2 and TRBJ1-1, with TRBD1 matching 8 bases. Losses at the gene ends were 7 bases for V and 2 bases for J; bases not matched to a gene: 9. The CDR3 contains 15 residues. Looked up from germline, CDR1 is SNHLY and CDR2 is FYNNEI.

The chain carries TRBV5-4 and TRBJ2-5, with D perhaps matching TRBD1 (6 bases). There are 13 residues in the CDR3. V shed 3 bases and J shed 7 bases, with 13 bases lying between them. CDR1 and CDR2 from the germline V gene are SGHNT and YYREEE (reference sequence). CDR3 nucleotides: TGTGCCAGCAGCTCACAGGGTTACGGGACCCAGTACTTC. The encoded protein is CASSSQGYGTQYF.

This clone was detected once. The chain is built from TRBV5-1 and TRBJ2-7; possibly TRBD2 for D (7 bases). V was clipped by 4 bases and J by 3 bases, with 17 bases between them. This CDR3 region has 15 residues. Germline V lookup: CDR1 SGHRS, CDR2 YFSETQ. The CDR3 region is CASSPVQGLYYEQYF. CDR3 bases: TGCGCCAGCAGCCCAGTACAGGGACTATACTACGAGCAGTACTTC. Full variable domain (missing parts from reference TRBV5-1 and TRBJ2-7): KAGVTQTPRYLIKTRGQQVTLSCSPISGHRSVSWYQQTPGQGLQFLFEYFSETQRNKGNFPGRFSGRQFSNSRSEMNVSTLELGDSALYLCASSPVQGLYYEQYFGPGTRLTVT.

V gene TRBV18 combines with J gene TRBJ1-1; D perhaps matches TRBD1 (5 bases). This CDR3 region has 13 residues. Germline values: CDR1 KGHSH, CDR2 LQKENI. V gave up 4 bases and J gave up 5 bases, with 11 bases separating them. The CDR3, as DNA: TGTGCCAGCTCACAGGGGAGGAGTACTGAAGCTTTCTTT. Its translation: CASSQGRSTEAFF.

This clone was seen more than once but under ten times. The genes are TRBV2 and TRBJ2-7, with 13 bases lining up with TRBD2. The V and J ends lost 4 bases and 4 bases, in that order; junction bases with no gene match: 1. Germline lookup yields CDR1 SNHLY and CDR2 FYNNEI. The CDR3 is made up of 14 amino acids. The CDR3 nucleotides are TGTGCCAGCAGTGCGACTAGCGGGGGGTACGAGCAGTACTTC. As protein: CASSATSGGYEQYF. The whole variable domain, filled in from reference TRBV2 and TRBJ2-7, reads EPEVTQTPSHQVTQMGQEVILRCVPISNHLYFYWYRQILGQKVEFLVSFYNNEISEKSEIFDDQFSVERPDGSNFTLKIRSTKLEDSAMYFCASSATSGGYEQYFGPGTRLTVT.

The CDR3 DNA follows: TGTGCCTGGAGTGTACTGGGGGGACAGCAAAATTCACCCCTCCACTTT. Translating gives CAWSVLGGQQNSPLHF. The chain combines TRBV30 with TRBJ1-6; 7 nucleotides line up with TRBD1. The J segment lost 7 bases and the V segment lost 0 bases, leaving 9 bases of the junction unmatched. The CDR3 runs 16 residues. Germline V gene lookup returns CDR1 GTSNPN and CDR2 SVGIG (reference sequence).

The genes are TRBV20-1 and TRBJ1-1; 7 nucleotides agree with TRBD1. Germline V gives CDR1 DFQATT, CDR2 SNEGSKA (reference sequence). V dropped 4 bases and J dropped 4; count of bases not matched to a gene: 0. The CDR3 has 11 residues. CDR3 sequence reads: CSATGGTEAFF. The CDR3 DNA is TGCAGTGCTACAGGGGGCACTGAAGCTTTCTTT.